These T cell receptor beta chains were read from a single sample in a study of Graves' ophthalmopathy and Graves' hyperthyroidism. TCRdb reanalysed the multiplex PCR reads using MiXCR and keeps one entry per CDR3 protein. The table shows about 740,000 distinct CDR3 sequences, with roughly 40% occurring only once. The sequencing sample was made of peripheral blood. The receptors come from an adult man with Graves' ophthalmopathy. Both conserved end residues are part of each CDR3. The order of the fields is CDR3 length, J gene, clone size, V gene, D gene, CDR3 DNA, CDR3 protein. D genes are given only for firm matches. Part of the rows lack a size; the others show once, few, many or a class for expanded clones.

length: 14; J: TRBJ1-1; size: NA; V: TRBV20-1; D: NA; DNA: TGCAGTGCTAGATCGGGTGGGGGGGACACTGAAGCTTTCTTT; CDR3: CSARSGGGDTEAFF
length: 16; J: TRBJ2-5; size: few; V: TRBV12-3/TRBV12-4; D: NA; DNA: TGTGCCAGCAGCCCCCTGCGACAGGGAGGTTTGAGAACCCAGTACTTC; CDR3: CASSPLRQGGLRTQYF
length: 13; J: TRBJ1-5; size: NA; V: TRBV20-1; D: NA; DNA: TGCAGTGCCCGCCTGGTTGGTAATCAGCCCCAGCATTTT; CDR3: CSARLVGNQPQHF
length: 16; J: TRBJ1-1; size: NA; V: TRBV25-1; D: NA; DNA: TGTGCCAACAGTGAATCTGGAGGACCCGCCCGTACCGAAGCTTTCTTT; CDR3: CANSESGGPARTEAFF
length: 15; J: TRBJ1-5; size: few; V: TRBV24-1; D: NA; DNA: TGTGCCACCAGTTACCACCGGGACAGCAATCAGCCCCAGCATTTT; CDR3: CATSYHRDSNQPQHF
length: 13; J: TRBJ1-1; size: NA; V: TRBV12-3/TRBV12-4; D: NA; DNA: TGTGCCAGCAGTTTAGAGTTGGACGTTGAAGCTTTCTTT; CDR3: CASSLELDVEAFF
length: 13; J: TRBJ2-7; size: few; V: TRBV15; D: NA; DNA: TGTGCCACCAGCAGCCCCCGGGGTCGGGAGCAGTACTTC; CDR3: CATSSPRGREQYF
length: 12; J: TRBJ1-1; size: NA; V: TRBV24-1; D: NA; DNA: TGTGCCACCACAGGGGTGGGTACTGAAGCTTTCTTT; CDR3: CATTGVGTEAFF
length: 17; J: TRBJ1-5; size: NA; V: TRBV25-1; D: NA; DNA: TGTGCCAGCAGCGGTGGGGCCGGGGGCGGCGGCAATCAGCCCCAGCATTTT; CDR3: CASSGGAGGGGNQPQHF
length: 15; J: TRBJ2-7; size: NA; V: TRBV11-2; D: TRBD2; DNA: TGTGCCAGCAACCCAGGGACTAGCGGGGACTACGAGCAGTACTTC; CDR3: CASNPGTSGDYEQYF
length: 14; J: TRBJ2-5; size: NA; V: TRBV19; D: NA; DNA: TGTGCCAGCACCCCCGGGGGATACAAAGAGACCCAGTACTTC; CDR3: CASTPGGYKETQYF
length: 13; J: TRBJ2-5; size: NA; V: TRBV28; D: NA; DNA: TGTGCCAGCAGCCGTCTCGGGTTTGAGACCCAGTACTTC; CDR3: CASSRLGFETQYF
length: 20; J: TRBJ2-5; size: NA; V: TRBV9; D: TRBD2; DNA: TGTGCCAGCAGCGTAGCTGCCCCTAGCGGGGGGTCGCCCCAACAAGAGACCCAGTACTTC; CDR3: CASSVAAPSGGSPQQETQYF
length: 15; J: TRBJ2-5; size: NA; V: TRBV7-9; D: NA; DNA: TGTGCCAGCAGCGCTACCGGGACTTCAAAAGAGACCCAGTACTTC; CDR3: CASSATGTSKETQYF
length: 16; J: TRBJ2-7; size: NA; V: TRBV29-1; D: NA; DNA: TGCAGCGTTGATCTTTCCCAGGGCATGTCTGGGTACGAGCAGTACTTC; CDR3: CSVDLSQGMSGYEQYF
length: 15; J: TRBJ1-6; size: NA; V: TRBV10-3; D: NA; DNA: TGTGCCATCAGTGAGTCTGCAGGCGGAGGTCAGCCCCTCCACTTT; CDR3: CAISESAGGGQPLHF
length: 14; J: TRBJ2-5; size: NA; V: TRBV7-9; D: TRBD2; DNA: TGTGCCAGCAGCTCAGGGACTAGCAGAGAGACCCAGTACTTC; CDR3: CASSSGTSRETQYF
length: 15; J: TRBJ2-7; size: few; V: TRBV6-1; D: NA; DNA: TGTGCCAGCAGTATGGACAGAATTGCCTCCTACGAGCAGTACTTC; CDR3: CASSMDRIASYEQYF
length: 13; J: TRBJ1-2; size: NA; V: TRBV29-1; D: TRBD1; DNA: TGCAGCGTCCCCCGGACAGGGGGCAATGGCTACACCTTC; CDR3: CSVPRTGGNGYTF
length: 13; J: TRBJ2-7; size: NA; V: TRBV11-2; D: NA; DNA: TGTGCCAGCAGCTTAGATTATCGGGACGAGCAGTACTTC; CDR3: CASSLDYRDEQYF
length: 12; J: TRBJ1-2; size: NA; V: TRBV7-9; D: NA; DNA: TGTGCCAGCAGTTTAGGGATTGACGGCTACACCTTC; CDR3: CASSLGIDGYTF
length: 13; J: TRBJ1-2; size: many; V: TRBV7-9; D: NA; DNA: TGTGCCAGCAGCCAGGGGAGGGAGGATGGCTACACCTTC; CDR3: CASSQGREDGYTF
length: 15; J: TRBJ1-4; size: few; V: TRBV5-1; D: NA; DNA: TGCGCCAGCAGCGTAAGGGGGGGAACTAATGAAAAACTGTTTTTT; CDR3: CASSVRGGTNEKLFF
length: 17; J: TRBJ1-5; size: NA; V: TRBV2; D: TRBD1; DNA: TGTGCCAGCAGCCAAGATCTGAGCACAGGGGACAATCAGCCCCAGCATTTT; CDR3: CASSQDLSTGDNQPQHF
length: 16; J: TRBJ2-2; size: NA; V: TRBV25-1; D: NA; DNA: TGTGCCAGCAGTTCCTTAGACAGCGTTGAATCCGGGGAGCTGTTTTTT; CDR3: CASSSLDSVESGELFF
length: 13; J: TRBJ2-5; size: many; V: TRBV7-9; D: NA; DNA: TGTGCCAGCAGCTTGGCTCTACAAGAGACCCAGTACTTC; CDR3: CASSLALQETQYF
length: 14; J: TRBJ2-7; size: NA; V: TRBV25-1; D: NA; DNA: TGTGCCAGCAGTTTTAGAGGGGACCGCTACGAGCAGTACTTC; CDR3: CASSFRGDRYEQYF
length: 16; J: TRBJ1-4; size: few; V: TRBV7-2; D: NA; DNA: TGCGCCAGCAGCCAAGAGTTCCAGGGTGGGGATGAAAAACTGTTTTTT; CDR3: CASSQEFQGGDEKLFF
length: 16; J: TRBJ2-2; size: many; V: TRBV5-1; D: NA; DNA: TGCGCCAGCAGCTTGGTCGCCGTGCCGAACACCGGGGAGCTGTTTTTT; CDR3: CASSLVAVPNTGELFF
length: 17; J: TRBJ1-4; size: few; V: TRBV15; D: NA; DNA: TGTGCCACCAGCAGAGGAGGGGGGGGCCTGACTAATGAAAAACTGTTTTTT; CDR3: CATSRGGGGLTNEKLFF
length: 12; J: TRBJ2-7; size: many; V: TRBV20-1; D: TRBD2; DNA: TGCAGTGCTTGGGGAGGGACCTACGAGCAGTACTTC; CDR3: CSAWGGTYEQYF
length: 19; J: TRBJ1-6; size: NA; V: TRBV10-3; D: TRBD1; DNA: TGTGCCAGCAGTTACAAGTCCCGGGACAGGGGGAACTATAATTCACCCCTCCACTTT; CDR3: CASSYKSRDRGNYNSPLHF
length: 12; J: TRBJ2-7; size: many; V: TRBV29-1; D: NA; DNA: TGCAGCGTTGTGAGGGTAGGGGGCGAGCAGTACTTC; CDR3: CSVVRVGGEQYF
length: 13; J: TRBJ1-5; size: NA; V: TRBV20-1; D: NA; DNA: TGCAGTGCTAATCGGGGGCAGGCAGAGACCCAGCATTTT; CDR3: CSANRGQAETQHF
length: 16; J: TRBJ1-6; size: many; V: TRBV2; D: NA; DNA: TGTGCCACCCGCGCTGGGGGCGCAGGTTATAATTCACCCCTCCACTTT; CDR3: CATRAGGAGYNSPLHF
length: 16; J: TRBJ1-5; size: few; V: TRBV24-1; D: TRBD1; DNA: TGTGCCAGCAGTCCCCATAGGACAGGGATCAGTCAGCCCCAGCATTTT; CDR3: CASSPHRTGISQPQHF
length: 14; J: TRBJ2-7; size: NA; V: TRBV11-2; D: TRBD1; DNA: TGTGCCAGCAGCGCACCGGGACAGGGGTTCGAGCAGTACTTC; CDR3: CASSAPGQGFEQYF
length: 14; J: TRBJ2-7; size: many; V: TRBV10-3; D: NA; DNA: TGTGCCAGCAGTGAATACGGTCCCTTCTACGAGCAGTACTTC; CDR3: CASSEYGPFYEQYF
length: 13; J: TRBJ1-2; size: few; V: TRBV2; D: NA; DNA: TGTGCCAGCAGTGAGCGTGTTTTCCATGGCTACACCTTC; CDR3: CASSERVFHGYTF
length: 13; J: TRBJ2-7; size: few; V: TRBV19; D: TRBD2; DNA: TGTGCCAGTAGTATGGGGACTAGCGGCGAGCAGTACTTC; CDR3: CASSMGTSGEQYF
length: 16; J: TRBJ2-7; size: NA; V: TRBV7-6; D: TRBD2; DNA: TGCGCCAGCAGCCAAGGACTAGCGGGAGGGCCGAACGAGCAGTACTTC; CDR3: CASSQGLAGGPNEQYF
length: 14; J: TRBJ1-6; size: NA; V: TRBV25-1; D: TRBD1; DNA: TGTGCAAGGGGTACCAGGGGGGATAATTCACCCCTCCACTTT; CDR3: CARGTRGDNSPLHF
length: 16; J: TRBJ1-2; size: many; V: TRBV7-2; D: TRBD1; DNA: TGTGCCAGCAGCCCAGCGGCAGGGGGCGTCAGTTATGGCTACACCTTC; CDR3: CASSPAAGGVSYGYTF
length: 13; J: TRBJ2-7; size: many; V: TRBV7-9; D: NA; DNA: TGTGCCAGCAGCTTAATCATATCCTACGAGCAGTACTTC; CDR3: CASSLIISYEQYF
length: 16; J: TRBJ1-6; size: few; V: TRBV9; D: NA; DNA: TGTGCCAGCAGCCAATTTGTGAGCTCCTATAATTCACCCCTCCACTTT; CDR3: CASSQFVSSYNSPLHF
length: 14; J: TRBJ2-2; size: NA; V: TRBV9; D: NA; DNA: TGTGCCAGCAGCGTGAAAACGGGTAACGGGGAGCTGTTTTTT; CDR3: CASSVKTGNGELFF
length: 17; J: TRBJ2-5; size: NA; V: TRBV7-9; D: TRBD2; DNA: TGTGCCAGCAGCCCCCGTGGAGATGGTAGCGGGAGGCCAACCGGGTACTTC; CDR3: CASSPRGDGSGRPTGYF
length: 14; J: TRBJ1-1; size: many; V: TRBV7-2; D: NA; DNA: TGTGCCAGCAGCCCAGGCGGCAGGGTGGGTGAAGCTTTCTTT; CDR3: CASSPGGRVGEAFF
length: 13; J: TRBJ1-1; size: many; V: TRBV20-1; D: TRBD1; DNA: TGCAGTGCTAGGACAGGGTTGGACACTGAAGCTTTCTTT; CDR3: CSARTGLDTEAFF
length: 13; J: TRBJ2-7; size: many; V: TRBV7-2; D: NA; DNA: TGTGCCAGCAGCTTCCCCGGTACCTACGAGCAGTACTTC; CDR3: CASSFPGTYEQYF
length: 15; J: TRBJ2-7; size: NA; V: TRBV28; D: NA; DNA: TGTGCCAGCAGTTTATTGCTGGGCGCCTCCTACGAGCAGTACTTC; CDR3: CASSLLLGASYEQYF
length: 14; J: TRBJ1-2; size: NA; V: TRBV5-1; D: NA; DNA: TGCGCCAGCAGCTTGAACAAGGGGGACTATGGCTACACCTTC; CDR3: CASSLNKGDYGYTF
length: 15; J: TRBJ1-1; size: NA; V: TRBV19; D: NA; DNA: TGTGCCAGTAGGGAGGGAACTCCCATGAACACTGAAGCTTTCTTT; CDR3: CASREGTPMNTEAFF
length: 14; J: TRBJ1-1; size: few; V: TRBV6-5; D: NA; DNA: TGTGCCAGCAGTGAAAACAGTATGAACACTGAAGCTTTCTTT; CDR3: CASSENSMNTEAFF
length: 14; J: TRBJ1-4; size: NA; V: TRBV25-1; D: NA; DNA: TGTGCCAGCAGTGTCATCCGGGACGGTGAAAAACTGTTTTTT; CDR3: CASSVIRDGEKLFF
length: 15; J: TRBJ2-5; size: few; V: TRBV7-2; D: NA; DNA: TGTGCCAGCAGCCCCCTCGGGGGGCGTGGGGAGACCCAGTACTTC; CDR3: CASSPLGGRGETQYF
length: 13; J: TRBJ2-7; size: NA; V: TRBV19; D: NA; DNA: TGTGCCAGTAGTGCCGGGGCCGTCTACGAGCAGTACTTC; CDR3: CASSAGAVYEQYF